This entry lists 15 T cell receptor beta chains sequenced from one sample in a study of regulatory T cells in long-lasting Graves disease. Through Arm-PCR of CDR3 regions and iRepertoire HTBI primers, TCR beta libraries were built. TCRdb re-called the multiplex PCR reads through MiXCR, storing one row per CDR3 protein. The sample has 540,000 or so distinct CDR3 sequences, approximately 15% seen once. The sample's time point: newly diagnosed GD, antithyroid drugs for less than 3 months. There was RNA extracted from PBMCs, and the TCR library was made from it. These records were also assigned to another study, of T cells in Graves' hyperthyroidism and ophthalmopathy.

The starting material was peripheral blood mononuclear cells (PBMCs), obtained at new diagnosis, from a patient treated with antithyroid drugs. The source of these receptors is a man aged 25-45 years with Graves disease.

At least ten counts were recorded for this clonotype. The chain uses TRBV28 and TRBJ2-5; no clear D gene. Germline assignment: CDR1 MDHEN and CDR2 SYDVKM. There are 15 residues in the CDR3. Trimming took off 6 bases at V and 1 base at J, with 15 bases between the two ends. The CDR3 protein is CASSPTFGVQETQYF. The CDR3 nucleotides read TGTGCCAGCAGCCCGACCTTCGGAGTCCAAGAGACCCAGTACTTC.

Many counts were recorded for this clonotype. This chain uses TRBV29-1 with TRBJ2-7; a weak D match, TRBD2 (6 bases). Germline V gives CDR1 SQVTM, CDR2 ANQGSEA. V lost 5 bases to trimming and J lost 4 bases, with 12 bases between them. There are 12 residues in the CDR3. Here the CDR3 DNA reads TGCAGCGTTAGGAGGGTCAATTACGAGCAGTACTTC. This encodes CSVRRVNYEQYF.

Comments on this clonotype: Being one base from a much bigger clone, this may be a read error. This is likely a read error, given that the CDR3 carries no conserved phenylalanine or tryptophan at its end. V and J are TRBV3-1 and TRBJ2-7; TRBD2 agrees at 7 bases. Germline assignment: CDR1 LGHDT and CDR2 YNNKEL (reference sequence). Trimming took 7 bases from V and 6 from J; bases not matched to a gene: 12. The CDR3 loop spans 14 amino acids. CDR3 DNA sequence: TGTGCCAGCACCCTTAGCGGGCCGCCCTCCGAGCAGTACTCC. Translation gives CASTLSGPPSEQYS.

A few counts support this clonotype. The J gene is TRBJ2-2, the V gene TRBV30, with D perhaps given as TRBD1 or TRBD2 (5 bases each). CDR1 GTSNPN and CDR2 SVGIG come from the germline V gene (reference sequence). The germline V and J ends were trimmed by 3 bases and 6 bases, with 11 bases remaining between them. The CDR3 loop spans 13 amino acids. Written as DNA, the CDR3 is TGTGCCTGGAGCCCCGGGGCCCCCGGGGAGCTGTTTTTT. Translating it yields CAWSPGAPGELFF.

This clonotype was detected only a few times. The chain carries TRBV5-1 and TRBJ2-2, with 10 bases aligning to TRBD2. The CDR3 length is 16 residues. The ends lost 4 bases at V and 5 bases at J; junction bases unmatched: 8. From germline, CDR1 is SGHRS and CDR2 YFSETQ. CDR3 in DNA: TGCGCCAGCAGCCCGCTGACTAGCGGGTCTACCGGGGAGCTGTTTTTT. Translated: CASSPLTSGSTGELFF.

This clonotype was counted between two and nine times. J is TRBJ2-7 and V is TRBV6-5; 12 bases fit TRBD2. J was trimmed by 7 bases and V by 4 bases; bases with no gene match: 8. From germline, CDR1 is MNHEY and CDR2 SVGAGI. The CDR3 loop spans 15 amino acids. Written as DNA, the CDR3 is TGTGCCAGCAGTTCTTCTAGCGGGAGGGGGCGGGAGCAGTACTTC. It codes for CASSSSSGRGREQYF.

The table lists this clonotype with a few counts. The chain is built from TRBV29-1 and TRBJ2-7, with a possible D match to TRBD2 (6 bases). This CDR3 comprises 13 residues. The V gene lost 5 bases and the J gene lost 5 bases, with 16 bases spanning the gap. Germline CDR1 SQVTM, CDR2 ANQGSEA. CDR3 protein: CSVKETGEDEQYF. CDR3 in DNA: TGCAGCGTTAAGGAGACGGGAGAGGACGAGCAGTACTTC.

This clonotype was recorded a few times. The chain employs TRBV5-6 and TRBJ2-1; 13 bases match TRBD2. Looked up from germline, CDR1 is SGHDT and CDR2 is YYEEEE. Trimming cost V 6 bases and J 3 bases; bases outside gene matches: 18. This CDR3 comprises 20 residues. The CDR3 DNA is TGTGCCAGCATCCCCCGCTGCGAGACTAGCGGGAGGTGCCTCTACAATGAGCAGTTCTTC. This sequence encodes CASIPRCETSGRCLYNEQFF.

This clonotype has at least ten counts. DNA of the CDR3: TGTGCCAGCAGTTCCCCTTGGTGGGTTGACTCGGGGAGTTTTAACATTCAGTACTTC. The encoded protein is CASSSPWWVDSGSFNIQYF. V usage is TRBV12-3 or TRBV12-4 and J usage is TRBJ2-4; TRBD2 is a possible D gene (5 bases). V shed 4 bases and J shed 7 bases, with 29 bases lying between them. This CDR3 spans 19 amino acids.

This clonotype occurred many times. V is TRBV11-1 and J is TRBJ2-1, with D possibly matching TRBD2 (5 bases). V gave up 4 bases and J gave up 9 bases, with 7 bases separating them. Germline V gene lookup returns CDR1 SGHAT and CDR2 FQDESV (reference sequence). There are 11 residues in the CDR3. The CDR3 loop is CASSSGVEQFF. In DNA, the CDR3 is TGTGCCAGCAGCTCCGGGGTTGAGCAGTTCTTC.

This clonotype was found a few times. One junction end does not reproduce the germline sequence, and a read error may be involved. Here the CDR3 reads CASSIQWGARERLFF. DNA of the CDR3: TGTGCCAGCAGTATCCAATGGGGGGCTAGAGAAAGACTGTTTTTT. The chain joins TRBV27 to TRBJ1-4; the D gene is possibly TRBD1 (6 bases). Germline V lookup: CDR1 MNHEY, CDR2 SMNVEV (reference sequence). The CDR3 runs to 15 residues.

Remarks on this clonotype: A far larger clone is off by one base, so a read error is likely. It is likely a read error, because the conserved phenylalanine at the end of the CDR3 is missing. The chain employs TRBV2 and TRBJ2-7; 7 bases line up with TRBD1. The CDR3 is made up of 12 amino acids. CDR1 is SNHLY, CDR2 FYNNEI, per germline. V gave up 6 bases and J gave up 4 bases; unmatched junction bases: 3. Here the CDR3 DNA reads TGTGCCAGCAGCAAGACAGGGTACGAGCAGTACCTC. Translating gives CASSKTGYEQYL.

At least ten counts were recorded for this clonotype. The chain has TRBV24-1 and TRBJ2-5; 7 bases agree with TRBD1. Germline V gene lookup returns CDR1 KGHDR and CDR2 SFDVKD. The ends lost 4 bases at V and 5 bases at J; junction bases unmatched: 9. CDR3 length: 15 amino acids. CDR3 bases: TGTGCCACCAGTGAGGATATAGGGACAGTGGAGACCCAGTACTTC. Residues: CATSEDIGTVETQYF.

The rearrangement joins TRBV27 to TRBJ2-5, with unresolved D. Per the germline V gene, CDR1 is MNHEY and CDR2 is SMNVEV (reference sequence). V was trimmed by 5 bases and J by 4 bases, leaving 20 bases between them. This CDR3 contains 16 residues. The CDR3 is CASSTLRTDARETQYF. CDR3 bases: TGTGCCAGCAGTACCCTCCGGACCGATGCACGAGAGACCCAGTACTTC.

In its sample, this clonotype was seen many times. The chain combines TRBV12-3 or TRBV12-4 with TRBJ2-2; no reliable D call. The CDR3 spans 13 residues. V was clipped by 5 bases and J by 5 bases, with 9 bases between them. CDR3 sequence (DNA): TGTGCCAGCAGTATCGGACCTACCGGGGAGCTGTTTTTT. It specifies CASSIGPTGELFF.